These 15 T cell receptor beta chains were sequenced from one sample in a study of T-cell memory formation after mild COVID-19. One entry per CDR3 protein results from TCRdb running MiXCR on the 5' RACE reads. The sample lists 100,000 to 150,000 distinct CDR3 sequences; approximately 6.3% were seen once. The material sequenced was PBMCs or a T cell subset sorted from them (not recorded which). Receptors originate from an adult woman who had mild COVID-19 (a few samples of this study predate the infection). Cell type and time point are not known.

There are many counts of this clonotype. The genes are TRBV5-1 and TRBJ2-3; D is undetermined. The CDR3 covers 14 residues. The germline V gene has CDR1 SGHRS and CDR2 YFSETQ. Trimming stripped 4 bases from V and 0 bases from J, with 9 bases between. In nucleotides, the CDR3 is TGCGCCAGCAGCCCCATGACTAGCACAGATACGCAGTATTTT. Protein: CASSPMTSTDTQYF.

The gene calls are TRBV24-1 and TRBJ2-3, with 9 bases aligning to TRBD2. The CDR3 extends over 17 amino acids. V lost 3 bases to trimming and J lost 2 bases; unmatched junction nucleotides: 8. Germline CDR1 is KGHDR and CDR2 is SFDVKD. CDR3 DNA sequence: TGTGCCACCAGTGATCCGGGACTAGCCTCCCCCACAGATACGCAGTATTTT. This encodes CATSDPGLASPTDTQYF.

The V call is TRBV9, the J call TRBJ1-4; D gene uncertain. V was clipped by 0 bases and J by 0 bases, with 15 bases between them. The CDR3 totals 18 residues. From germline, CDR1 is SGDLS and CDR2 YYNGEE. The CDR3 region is CASSVGGSSSTTNEKLFF. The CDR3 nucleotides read TGTGCCAGCAGCGTAGGGGGAAGCAGTTCAACAACTAATGAAAAACTGTTTTTT.

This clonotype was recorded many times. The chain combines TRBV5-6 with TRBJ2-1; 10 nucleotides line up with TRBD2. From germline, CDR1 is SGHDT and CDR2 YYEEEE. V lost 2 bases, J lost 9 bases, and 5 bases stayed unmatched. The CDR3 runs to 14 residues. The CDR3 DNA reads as TGTGCCAGCAGCTTCGCTAGCGGGGGTTCTGAGCAGTTCTTC. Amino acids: CASSFASGGSEQFF.

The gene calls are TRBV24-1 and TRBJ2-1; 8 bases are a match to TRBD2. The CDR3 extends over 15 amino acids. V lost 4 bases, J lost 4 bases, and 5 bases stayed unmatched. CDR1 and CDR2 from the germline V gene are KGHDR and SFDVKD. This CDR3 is CATSESSGSYNEQFF. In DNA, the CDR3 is TGTGCCACCAGTGAATCTAGCGGGTCGTACAATGAGCAGTTCTTC.

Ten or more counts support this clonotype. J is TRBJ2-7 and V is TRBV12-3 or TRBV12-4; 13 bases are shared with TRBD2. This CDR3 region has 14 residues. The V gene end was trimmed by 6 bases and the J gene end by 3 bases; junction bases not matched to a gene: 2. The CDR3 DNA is TGTGCCAGCAGCTGGACTAGCGGGAGCTACGAGCAGTACTTC. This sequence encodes CASSWTSGSYEQYF.

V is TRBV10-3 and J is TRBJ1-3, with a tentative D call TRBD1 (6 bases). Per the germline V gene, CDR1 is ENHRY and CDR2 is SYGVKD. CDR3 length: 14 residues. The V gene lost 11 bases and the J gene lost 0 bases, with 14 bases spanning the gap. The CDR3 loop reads CASGGRSSGNTIYF. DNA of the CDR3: TGTGCCTCCGGGGGCAGGAGCTCTGGAAACACCATATATTTT.

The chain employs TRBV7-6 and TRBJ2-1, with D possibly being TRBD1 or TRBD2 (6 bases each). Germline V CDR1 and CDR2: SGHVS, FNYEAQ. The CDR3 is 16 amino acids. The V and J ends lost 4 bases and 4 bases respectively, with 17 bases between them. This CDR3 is CASSSITGDTYNEQFF. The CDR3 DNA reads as TGTGCCAGCAGCTCTATTACGGGGGACACTTACAATGAGCAGTTCTTC.

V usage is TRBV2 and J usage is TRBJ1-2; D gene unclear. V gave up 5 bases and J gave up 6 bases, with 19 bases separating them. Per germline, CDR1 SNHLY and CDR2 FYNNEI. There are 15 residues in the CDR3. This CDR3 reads CASSPELFREDGYTF. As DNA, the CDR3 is TGTGCCAGCAGTCCCGAATTGTTTAGGGAGGATGGCTACACCTTC.

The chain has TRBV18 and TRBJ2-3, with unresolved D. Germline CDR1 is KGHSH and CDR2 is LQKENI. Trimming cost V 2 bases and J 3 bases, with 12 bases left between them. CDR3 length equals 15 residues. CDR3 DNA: TGTGCCAGCTCACCAGTCCCGGGTCCTACAGATACGCAGTATTTT. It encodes CASSPVPGPTDTQYF.

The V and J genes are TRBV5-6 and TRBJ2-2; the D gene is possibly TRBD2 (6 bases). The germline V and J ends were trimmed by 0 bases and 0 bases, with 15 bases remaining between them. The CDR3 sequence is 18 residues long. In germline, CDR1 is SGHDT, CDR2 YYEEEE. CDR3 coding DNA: TGTGCCAGCAGCTTGGCCAAGGGACTGAGGGCGAACACCGGGGAGCTGTTTTTT. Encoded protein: CASSLAKGLRANTGELFF.

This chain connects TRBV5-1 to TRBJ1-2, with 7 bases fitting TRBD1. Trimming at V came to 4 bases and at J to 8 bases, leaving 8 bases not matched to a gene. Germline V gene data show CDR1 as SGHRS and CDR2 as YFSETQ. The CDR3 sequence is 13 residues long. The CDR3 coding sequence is TGCGCCAGCAGCCGGGACAGCCGAGAAGGCTACACCTTC. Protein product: CASSRDSREGYTF. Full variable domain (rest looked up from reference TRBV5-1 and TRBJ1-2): KAGVTQTPRYLIKTRGQQVTLSCSPISGHRSVSWYQQTPGQGLQFLFEYFSETQRNKGNFPGRFSGRQFSNSRSEMNVSTLELGDSALYLCASSRDSREGYTFGSGTRLTVV.

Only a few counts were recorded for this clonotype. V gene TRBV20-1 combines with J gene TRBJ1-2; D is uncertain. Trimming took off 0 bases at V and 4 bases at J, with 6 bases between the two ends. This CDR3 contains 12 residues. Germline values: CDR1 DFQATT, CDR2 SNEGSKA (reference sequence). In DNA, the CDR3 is TGCAGTGCTAGAGATATAGCCTATGGCTACACCTTC. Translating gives CSARDIAYGYTF.

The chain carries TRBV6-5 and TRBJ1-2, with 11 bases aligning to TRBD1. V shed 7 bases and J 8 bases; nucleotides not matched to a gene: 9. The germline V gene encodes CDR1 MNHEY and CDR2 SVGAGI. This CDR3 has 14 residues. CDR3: CASNTGTGGGGYTF. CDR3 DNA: TGTGCCAGCAATACCGGGACAGGGGGAGGCGGCTACACCTTC.

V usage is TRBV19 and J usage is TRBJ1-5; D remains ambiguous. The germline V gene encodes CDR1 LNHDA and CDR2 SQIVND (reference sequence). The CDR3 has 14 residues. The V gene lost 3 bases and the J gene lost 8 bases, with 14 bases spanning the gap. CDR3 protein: CASSIGTGGKPQHF. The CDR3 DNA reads TGTGCCAGTAGTATCGGCACGGGCGGAAAGCCCCAGCATTTT.